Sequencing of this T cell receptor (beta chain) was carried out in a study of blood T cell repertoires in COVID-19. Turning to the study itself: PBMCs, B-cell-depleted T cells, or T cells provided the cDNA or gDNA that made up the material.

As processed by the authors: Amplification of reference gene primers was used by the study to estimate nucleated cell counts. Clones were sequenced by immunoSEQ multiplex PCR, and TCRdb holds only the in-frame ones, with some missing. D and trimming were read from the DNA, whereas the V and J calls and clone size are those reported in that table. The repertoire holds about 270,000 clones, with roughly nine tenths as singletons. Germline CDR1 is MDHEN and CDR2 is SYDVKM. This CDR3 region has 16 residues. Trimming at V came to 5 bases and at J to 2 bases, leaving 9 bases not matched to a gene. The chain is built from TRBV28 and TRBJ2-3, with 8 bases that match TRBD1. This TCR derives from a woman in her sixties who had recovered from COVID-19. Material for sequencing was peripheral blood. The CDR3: CASSPRTGPYTDTQYF. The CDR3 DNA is TGTGCCAGCAGTCCAAGGACAGGGCCGTACACAGATACGCAGTATTTT.